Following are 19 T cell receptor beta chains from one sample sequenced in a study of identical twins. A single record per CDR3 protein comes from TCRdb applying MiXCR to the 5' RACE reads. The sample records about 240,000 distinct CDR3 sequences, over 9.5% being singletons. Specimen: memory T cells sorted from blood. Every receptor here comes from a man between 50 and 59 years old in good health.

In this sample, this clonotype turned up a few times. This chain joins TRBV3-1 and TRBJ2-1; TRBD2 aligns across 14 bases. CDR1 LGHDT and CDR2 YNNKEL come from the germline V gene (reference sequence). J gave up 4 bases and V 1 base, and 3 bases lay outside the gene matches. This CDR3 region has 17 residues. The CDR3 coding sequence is TGTGCCAGCAGCCAAGGGGGACTAGCGGGAGCTTACAATGAGCAGTTCTTC. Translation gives CASSQGGLAGAYNEQFF.

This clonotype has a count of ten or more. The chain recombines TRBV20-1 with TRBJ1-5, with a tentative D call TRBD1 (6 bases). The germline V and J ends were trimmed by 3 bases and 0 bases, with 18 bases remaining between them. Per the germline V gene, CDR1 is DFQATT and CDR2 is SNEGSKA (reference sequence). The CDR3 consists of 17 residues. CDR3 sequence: CSASKLQGGNSNQPQHF. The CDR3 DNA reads TGCAGTGCTAGCAAACTTCAAGGGGGGAATAGCAATCAGCCCCAGCATTTT.

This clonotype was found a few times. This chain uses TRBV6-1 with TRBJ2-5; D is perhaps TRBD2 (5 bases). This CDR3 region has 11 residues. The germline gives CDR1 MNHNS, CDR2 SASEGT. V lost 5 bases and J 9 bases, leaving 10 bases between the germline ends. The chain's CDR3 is CASSYIGAQYF. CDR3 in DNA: TGTGCCAGCAGTTATATCGGGGCCCAGTACTTC.

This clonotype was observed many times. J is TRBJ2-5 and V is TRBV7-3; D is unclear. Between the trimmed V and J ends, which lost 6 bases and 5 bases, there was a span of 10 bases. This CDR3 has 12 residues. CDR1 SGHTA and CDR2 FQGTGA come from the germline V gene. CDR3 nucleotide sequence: TGTGCCAGCAGTTACGATCTTGAGACCCAGTACTTC. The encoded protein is CASSYDLETQYF.

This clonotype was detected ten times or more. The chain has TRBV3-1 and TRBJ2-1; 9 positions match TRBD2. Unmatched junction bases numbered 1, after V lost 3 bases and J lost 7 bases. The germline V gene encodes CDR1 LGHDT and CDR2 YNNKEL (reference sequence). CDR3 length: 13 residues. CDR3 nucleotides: TGTGCCAGCAGCCACGGACTAGCGAATGAGCAGTTCTTC. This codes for CASSHGLANEQFF.

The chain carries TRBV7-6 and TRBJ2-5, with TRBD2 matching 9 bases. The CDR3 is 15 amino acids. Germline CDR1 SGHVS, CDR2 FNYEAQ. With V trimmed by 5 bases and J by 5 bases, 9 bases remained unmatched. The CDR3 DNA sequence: TGTGCCAGCAGCCAGACGGGCGGGAGGGCCGAGACCCAGTACTTC. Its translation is CASSQTGGRAETQYF.

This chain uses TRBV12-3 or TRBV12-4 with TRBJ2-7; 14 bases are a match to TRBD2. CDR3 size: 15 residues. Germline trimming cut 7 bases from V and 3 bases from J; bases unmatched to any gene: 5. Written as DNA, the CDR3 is TGTGCCAGCACCCGAGGGACTAGCGGGGGCTACGAGCAGTACTTC. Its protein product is CASTRGTSGGYEQYF.

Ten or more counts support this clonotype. The CDR3, as DNA: TGTGCCAGCAGGTCCCGGAGGCAGGGCGGAAATTCACCCCTCCACTTT. Its protein is CASRSRRQGGNSPLHF. The chain joins TRBV6-1 to TRBJ1-6; perhaps TRBD1 as D (5 bases). The V gene's germline CDR1 is MNHNS and CDR2 SASEGT. Trimming took off 6 bases at V and 7 bases at J, with 19 bases between the two ends. CDR3 length equals 16 residues.

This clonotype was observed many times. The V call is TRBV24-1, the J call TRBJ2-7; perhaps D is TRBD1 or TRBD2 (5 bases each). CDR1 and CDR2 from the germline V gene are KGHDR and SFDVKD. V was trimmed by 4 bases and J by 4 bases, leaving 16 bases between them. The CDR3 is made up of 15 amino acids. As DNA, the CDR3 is TGTGCCACCAGTGACCTTCGGGACCGGGCGTACGAGCAGTACTTC. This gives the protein CATSDLRDRAYEQYF.

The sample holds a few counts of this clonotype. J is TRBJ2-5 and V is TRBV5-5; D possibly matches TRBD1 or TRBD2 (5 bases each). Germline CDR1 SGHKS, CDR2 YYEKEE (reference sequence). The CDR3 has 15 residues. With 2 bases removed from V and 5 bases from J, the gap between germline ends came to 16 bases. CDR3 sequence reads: CASSFGTFSGETQYF. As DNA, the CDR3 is TGTGCCAGCAGCTTTGGGACCTTCAGTGGGGAGACCCAGTACTTC.

DNA for the CDR3: TGTGCCAGCTCACGACCTAGCGGGAGTACAGATACGCAGTATTTT. This gives the protein CASSRPSGSTDTQYF. This chain uses TRBV18 with TRBJ2-3; 10 bases match TRBD2. J was trimmed by 3 bases and V by 4 bases; bases with no gene match: 4. CDR1 and CDR2 from the germline V gene are KGHSH and LQKENI. This CDR3 spans 15 amino acids.

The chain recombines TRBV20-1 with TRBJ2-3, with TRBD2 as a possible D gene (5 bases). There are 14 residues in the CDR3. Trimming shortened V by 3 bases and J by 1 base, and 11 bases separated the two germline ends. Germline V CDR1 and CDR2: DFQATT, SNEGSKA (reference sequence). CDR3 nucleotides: TGCAGTGCTAGTTTTTTGCGGGGCACAGATACGCAGTATTTT. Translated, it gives CSASFLRGTDTQYF.

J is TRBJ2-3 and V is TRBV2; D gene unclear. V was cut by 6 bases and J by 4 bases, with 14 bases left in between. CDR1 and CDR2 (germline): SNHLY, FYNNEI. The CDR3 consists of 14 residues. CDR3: CASSSLHLADTQYF. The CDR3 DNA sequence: TGTGCCAGCAGCTCCCTCCACTTGGCAGATACGCAGTATTTT.

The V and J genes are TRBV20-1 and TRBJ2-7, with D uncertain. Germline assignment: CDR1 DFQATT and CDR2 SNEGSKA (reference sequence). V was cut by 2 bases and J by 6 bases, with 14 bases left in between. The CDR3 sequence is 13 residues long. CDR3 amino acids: CSARLLVRGEQYF. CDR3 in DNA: TGCAGTGCTAGACTCCTAGTGAGAGGCGAGCAGTACTTC.

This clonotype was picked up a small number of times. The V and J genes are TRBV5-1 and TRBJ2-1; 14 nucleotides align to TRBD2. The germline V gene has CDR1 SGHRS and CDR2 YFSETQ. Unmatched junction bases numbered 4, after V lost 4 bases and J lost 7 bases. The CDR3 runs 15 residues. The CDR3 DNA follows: TGCGCCAGCAGCCAACGGACTAGCGGGGGGAATGAGCAGTTCTTC. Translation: CASSQRTSGGNEQFF. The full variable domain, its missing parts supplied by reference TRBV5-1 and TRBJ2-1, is KAGVTQTPRYLIKTRGQQVTLSCSPISGHRSVSWYQQTPGQGLQFLFEYFSETQRNKGNFPGRFSGRQFSNSRSEMNVSTLELGDSALYLCASSQRTSGGNEQFFGPGTRLTVL.

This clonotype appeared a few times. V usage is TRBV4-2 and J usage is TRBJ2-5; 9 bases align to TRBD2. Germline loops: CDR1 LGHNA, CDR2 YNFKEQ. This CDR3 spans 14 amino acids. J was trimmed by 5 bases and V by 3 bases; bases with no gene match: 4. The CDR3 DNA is TGTGCCAGCAGCCACGGGACTAGCCGGGAGACCCAGTACTTC. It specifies CASSHGTSRETQYF.

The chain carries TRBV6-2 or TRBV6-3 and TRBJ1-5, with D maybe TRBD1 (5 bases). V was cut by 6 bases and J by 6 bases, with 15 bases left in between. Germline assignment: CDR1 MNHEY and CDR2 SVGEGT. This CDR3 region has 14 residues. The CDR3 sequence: CASSYDRRGQPQHF. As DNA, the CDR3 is TGTGCCAGCAGCTACGACAGACGTGGTCAGCCCCAGCATTTT.

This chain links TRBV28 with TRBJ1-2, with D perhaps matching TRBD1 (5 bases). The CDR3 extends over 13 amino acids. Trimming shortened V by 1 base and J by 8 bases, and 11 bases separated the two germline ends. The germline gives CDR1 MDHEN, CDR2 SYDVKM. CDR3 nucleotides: TGTGCCAGCAGTTTATCAGGGATACGGGGCTACACCTTC. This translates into CASSLSGIRGYTF.

The DNA for the CDR3 is TGTGCCAGCAGCCTCGGGACAGGGCTTACAGATACGCAGTATTTT. This encodes CASSLGTGLTDTQYF. The V gene is TRBV7-2, the J gene TRBJ2-3; 9 bases agree with TRBD1. CDR1 and CDR2 (germline): SGHTA, FQGNSA. V lost 5 bases to trimming and J lost 3 bases; unmatched junction nucleotides: 6. The CDR3 is made up of 15 amino acids.